This entry concerns a single T cell receptor beta chain. In the original analysis: Reference gene primer amplification gave nucleated cell count estimates. The table came from immunoSEQ multiplex PCR; TCRdb's copy has only in-frame clones and leaves some out. The V and J calls and the clone size are those of that table, but D and trimming were determined from the DNA. Here the sample spans some 220,000 clones, around four fifths being singletons. The sample comes from a study of blood T cell repertoires in COVID-19. The CDR3 length is 14 residues. In germline, CDR1 is SEHNR, CDR2 FQNEAQ (reference sequence). V was shortened by 8 bases and J by 1 base, with 13 bases between the two germline ends.

The sequencing sample was made of peripheral blood. This chain uses TRBV7-9 with TRBJ2-3, with D possibly TRBD2 on 5 matching bases. The clonotype was recovered from a woman at least 80 years old with active or convalescent COVID-19. The CDR3 protein is CASGGRVGTDTQYF. The CDR3 DNA is TGTGCCAGCGGCGGGCGGGTTGGCACAGATACGCAGTATTTT.